This record covers a single T cell receptor beta chain. These data originate in a study of cytomegalovirus exposure and HLA in healthy donors. The study ran its PCR with 60 Vbeta and 13 Jbeta primers. Using immunoSEQ multiplex PCR, the repertoire was profiled, and TCRdb retains in-frame clones only, with some absent. The top ten hold roughly 0.99% of the sample, which has approximately 210,000 clones, around 80% seen once. Healthy people donating bone marrow made up the donors. This clonotype was obtained from a woman aged 40 to 49 in good health and CMV-seronegative. The sample was PBMCs.

Here the CDR3 DNA reads TGTGCCAGTAGTAGTGTCAGCGGGAGGGCGGGGGCCGGGGAGCTGTTTTTT. This codes for CASSSVSGRAGAGELFF. V usage is TRBV19 and J usage is TRBJ2-2; 10 bases line up with TRBD2. The CDR3 loop spans 17 amino acids. From germline, CDR1 is LNHDA and CDR2 SQIVND (reference sequence). With V trimmed by 4 bases and J by 6 bases, 11 bases remained unmatched.